The entry that follows covers one T cell receptor (beta chain) sequence. What it binds is not known. This CDR3 fails to terminate in the conserved phenylalanine or tryptophan, so it likely reflects a read error. Between the trimmed V and J ends, which lost 3 bases and 2 bases, there was a span of 11 bases. Germline CDR1 and CDR2: MGHRA and YSYEKL. The CDR3 totals 14 residues. TCRdb re-derived calls from the RT-PCR reads in MiXCR, one entry per CDR3 protein. Among hundreds of thousands of distinct CDR3 sequences listed, more than 11% were seen once. This record comes from a study of response to subunit inactivated influenza vaccine. General study results and limits: Each seasonal influenza vaccination recruits few new T cells, the authors suggested.

The origin of this receptor is a man in his forties or fifties who received an inactivated influenza vaccine. The sample consisted of PBMCs from blood, taken roughly 2 weeks before vaccination. The chain uses TRBV4-1 and TRBJ2-7, with a possible D match to TRBD1 (6 bases). CDR3 in amino acids: CASSQIGQTYEQYY. CDR3 bases: TGCGCCAGCAGCCAGATCGGACAGACCTACGAGCAGTACTAC.